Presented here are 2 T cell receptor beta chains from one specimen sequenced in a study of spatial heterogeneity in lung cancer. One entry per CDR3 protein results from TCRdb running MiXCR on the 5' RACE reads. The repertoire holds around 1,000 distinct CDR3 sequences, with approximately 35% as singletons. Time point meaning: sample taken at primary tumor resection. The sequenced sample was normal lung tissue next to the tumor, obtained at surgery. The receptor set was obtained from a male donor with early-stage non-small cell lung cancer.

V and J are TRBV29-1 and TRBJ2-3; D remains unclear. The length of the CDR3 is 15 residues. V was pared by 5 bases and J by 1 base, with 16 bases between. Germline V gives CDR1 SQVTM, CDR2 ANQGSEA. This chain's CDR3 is CSVLGVGLGTDTQYF. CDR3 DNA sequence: TGCAGCGTTCTTGGGGTCGGGCTAGGCACAGATACGCAGTATTTT.

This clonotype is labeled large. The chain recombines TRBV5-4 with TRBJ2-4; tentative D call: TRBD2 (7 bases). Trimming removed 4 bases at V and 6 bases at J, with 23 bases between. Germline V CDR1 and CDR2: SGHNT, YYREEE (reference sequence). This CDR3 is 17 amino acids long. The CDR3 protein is CASSPGGGSGVGNIQYF. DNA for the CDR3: TGTGCCAGCAGCCCCGGGGGCGGGAGCGGAGTAGGAAACATTCAGTACTTC.